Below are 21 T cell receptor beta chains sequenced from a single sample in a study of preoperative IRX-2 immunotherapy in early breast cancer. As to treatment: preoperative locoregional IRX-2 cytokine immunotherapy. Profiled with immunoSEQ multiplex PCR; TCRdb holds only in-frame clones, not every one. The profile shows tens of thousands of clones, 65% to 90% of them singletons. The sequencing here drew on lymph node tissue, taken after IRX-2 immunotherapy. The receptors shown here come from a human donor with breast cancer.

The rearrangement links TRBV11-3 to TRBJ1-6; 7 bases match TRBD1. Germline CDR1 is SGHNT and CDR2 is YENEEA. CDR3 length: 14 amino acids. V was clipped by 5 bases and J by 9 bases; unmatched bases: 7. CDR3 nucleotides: TGTGCCAGCAGCCGGACAGGAGACTTTTCACCCCTCCACTTT. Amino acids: CASSRTGDFSPLHF.

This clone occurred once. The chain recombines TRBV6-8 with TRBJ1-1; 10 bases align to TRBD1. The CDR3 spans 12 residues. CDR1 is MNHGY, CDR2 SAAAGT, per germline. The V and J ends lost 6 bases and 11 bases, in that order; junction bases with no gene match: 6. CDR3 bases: TGTGCCAGCAGCGACAGGGGGCAGCCCGCTTTCTTT. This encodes CASSDRGQPAFF.

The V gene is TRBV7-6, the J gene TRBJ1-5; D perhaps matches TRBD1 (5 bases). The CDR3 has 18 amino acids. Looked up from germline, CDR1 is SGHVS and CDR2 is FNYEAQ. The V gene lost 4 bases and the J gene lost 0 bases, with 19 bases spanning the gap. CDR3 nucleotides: TGTGCCAGCAGCTCCGAGGGGACCGCCTCCTATAGCAATCAGCCCCAGCATTTT. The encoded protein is CASSSEGTASYSNQPQHF.

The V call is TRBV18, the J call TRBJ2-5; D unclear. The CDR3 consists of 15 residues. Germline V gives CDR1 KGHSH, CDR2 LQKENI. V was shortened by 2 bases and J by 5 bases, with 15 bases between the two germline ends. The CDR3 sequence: CASSPINPPGETQYF. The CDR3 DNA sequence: TGTGCCAGCTCACCAATCAACCCCCCCGGGGAGACCCAGTACTTC.

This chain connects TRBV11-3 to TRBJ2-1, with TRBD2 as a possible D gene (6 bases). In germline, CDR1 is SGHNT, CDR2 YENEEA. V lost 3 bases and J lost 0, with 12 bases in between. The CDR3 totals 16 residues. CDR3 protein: CASSFRYGSSYNEQFF. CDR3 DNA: TGTGCCAGCAGCTTTCGGTACGGGAGCTCCTACAATGAGCAGTTCTTC.

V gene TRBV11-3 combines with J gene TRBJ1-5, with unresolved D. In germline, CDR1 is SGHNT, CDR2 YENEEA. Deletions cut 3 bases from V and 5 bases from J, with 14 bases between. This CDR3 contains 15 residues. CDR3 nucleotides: TGTGCCAGCAGCTTGGATGGGTCGATGTATCAGCCCCAGCATTTT. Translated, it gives CASSLDGSMYQPQHF.

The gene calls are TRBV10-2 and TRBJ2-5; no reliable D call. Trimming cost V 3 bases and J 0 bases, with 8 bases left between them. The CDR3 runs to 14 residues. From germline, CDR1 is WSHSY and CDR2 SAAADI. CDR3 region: CASSDRKYQETQYF. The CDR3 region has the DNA TGCGCCAGCAGTGACAGGAAGTACCAAGAGACCCAGTACTTC.

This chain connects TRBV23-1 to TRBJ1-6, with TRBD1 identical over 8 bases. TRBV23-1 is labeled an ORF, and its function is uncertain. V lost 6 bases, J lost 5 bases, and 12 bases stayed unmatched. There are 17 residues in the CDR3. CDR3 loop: CASSQERTGRNNSPLHF. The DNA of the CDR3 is TGCGCCAGCAGCCAAGAGAGGACAGGGCGTAATAATTCACCCCTCCACTTT.

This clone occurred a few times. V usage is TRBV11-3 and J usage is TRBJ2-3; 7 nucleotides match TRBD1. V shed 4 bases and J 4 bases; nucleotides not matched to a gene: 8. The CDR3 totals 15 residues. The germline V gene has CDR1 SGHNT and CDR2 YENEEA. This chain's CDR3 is CASSSTGRGPDTQYF. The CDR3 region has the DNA TGTGCCAGCAGCTCGACAGGGAGAGGTCCAGATACGCAGTATTTT.

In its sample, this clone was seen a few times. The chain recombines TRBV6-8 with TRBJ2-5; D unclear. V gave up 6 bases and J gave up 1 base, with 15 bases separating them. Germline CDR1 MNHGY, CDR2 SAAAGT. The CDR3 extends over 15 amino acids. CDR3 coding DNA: TGTGCCAGCAGCGGACCGAGTATTTTCCAAGAGACCCAGTACTTC. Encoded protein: CASSGPSIFQETQYF.

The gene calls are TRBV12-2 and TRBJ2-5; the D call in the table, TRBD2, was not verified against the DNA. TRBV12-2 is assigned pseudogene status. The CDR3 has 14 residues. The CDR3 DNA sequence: TGTGCCACCACCCCAACTTTTGCGGGGGAGACCCAGTACTTC. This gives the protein CATTPTFAGETQYF.

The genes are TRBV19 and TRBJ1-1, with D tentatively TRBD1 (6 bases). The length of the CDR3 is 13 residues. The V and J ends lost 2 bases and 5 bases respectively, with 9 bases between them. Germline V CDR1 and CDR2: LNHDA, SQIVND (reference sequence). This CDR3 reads CASSIQGWTEAFF. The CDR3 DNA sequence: TGTGCCAGTAGTATACAGGGGTGGACTGAAGCTTTCTTT.

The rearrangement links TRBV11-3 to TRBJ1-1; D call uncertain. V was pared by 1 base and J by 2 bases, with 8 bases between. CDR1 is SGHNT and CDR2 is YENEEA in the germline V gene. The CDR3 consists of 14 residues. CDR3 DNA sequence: TGTGCCAGCAGCTTAGTAGTATCCAACACTGAAGCTTTCTTT. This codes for CASSLVVSNTEAFF.

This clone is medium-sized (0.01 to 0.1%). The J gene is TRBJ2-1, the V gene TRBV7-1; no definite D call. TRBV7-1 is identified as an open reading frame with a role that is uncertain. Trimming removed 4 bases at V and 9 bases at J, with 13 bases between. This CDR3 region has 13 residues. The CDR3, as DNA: TGTGCCAGCAGCTTCTTTCCGAACACTGAGCAGTTCTTC. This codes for CASSFFPNTEQFF.

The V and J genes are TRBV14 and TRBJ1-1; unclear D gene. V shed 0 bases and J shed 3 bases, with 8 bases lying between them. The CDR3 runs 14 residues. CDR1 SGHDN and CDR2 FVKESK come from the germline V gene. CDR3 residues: CASSQEDVYTEAFF. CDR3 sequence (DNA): TGTGCCAGCAGCCAAGAGGACGTTTACACTGAAGCTTTCTTT.

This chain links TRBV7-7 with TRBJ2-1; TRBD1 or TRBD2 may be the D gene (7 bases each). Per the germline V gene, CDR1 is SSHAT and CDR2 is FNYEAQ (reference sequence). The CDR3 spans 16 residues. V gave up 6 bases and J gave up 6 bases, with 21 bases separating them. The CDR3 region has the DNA TGTGCCAGCAGTGCAGGGGGGGACAGTCGGGTCAATGAGCAGTTCTTC. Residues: CASSAGGDSRVNEQFF.

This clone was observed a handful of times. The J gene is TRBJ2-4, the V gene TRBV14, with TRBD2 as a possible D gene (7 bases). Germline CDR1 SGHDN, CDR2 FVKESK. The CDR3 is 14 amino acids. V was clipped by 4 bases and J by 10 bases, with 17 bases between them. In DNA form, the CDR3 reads TGTGCCAGCAGCCGGGGGGGCCCGGGTTATATTCAGTACTTC. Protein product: CASSRGGPGYIQYF.

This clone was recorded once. CDR3 region: CASSREQGASNYGYTF. CDR3 sequence (DNA): TGTGCCAGCTCACGCGAACAGGGGGCGTCTAACTATGGCTACACCTTC. This chain joins TRBV18 and TRBJ1-2; 9 positions match TRBD1. Germline V gene data show CDR1 as KGHSH and CDR2 as LQKENI. The CDR3 runs to 16 residues. The ends lost 4 bases at V and 0 bases at J; junction bases unmatched: 6.

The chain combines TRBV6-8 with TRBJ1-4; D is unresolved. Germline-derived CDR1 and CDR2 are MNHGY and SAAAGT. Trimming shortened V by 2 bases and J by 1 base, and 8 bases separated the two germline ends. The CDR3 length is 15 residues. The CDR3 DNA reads TGTGCCAGCAGTTACCATCGAAGAACTAATGAAAAACTGTTTTTT. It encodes CASSYHRRTNEKLFF.

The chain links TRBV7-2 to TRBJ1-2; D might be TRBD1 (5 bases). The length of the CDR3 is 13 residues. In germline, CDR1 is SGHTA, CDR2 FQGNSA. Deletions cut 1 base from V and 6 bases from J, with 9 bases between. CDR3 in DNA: TGTGCCAGCAGCTTAGTACGGGGGGATGGCTACACCTTC. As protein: CASSLVRGDGYTF.

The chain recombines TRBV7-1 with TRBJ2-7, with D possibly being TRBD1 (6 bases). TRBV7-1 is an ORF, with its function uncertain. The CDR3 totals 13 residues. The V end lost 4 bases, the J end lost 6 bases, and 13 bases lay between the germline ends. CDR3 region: CASSLAHRVEQYF. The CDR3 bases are TGTGCCAGCAGCTTAGCCCACAGGGTCGAGCAGTACTTC.